The entry below gives a single T cell receptor (beta chain) sequence along with its context. The sample comes from a study of blood T cell repertoires in COVID-19. As for the study in general: There were acute and convalescent COVID-19 samples, and they came from the United States, Italy and Spain. T cells, B-cell-depleted T cells, or PBMCs provided the cDNA or gDNA that served as material.

Trimming removed 5 bases from V and 0 bases from J, with 14 bases in between. This CDR3 is 16 amino acids long. Germline V lookup: CDR1 KGHSH, CDR2 LQKENI. Original methodology: Nucleated cell number was recorded as an estimate derived from reference gene primer amplification. Data came from immunoSEQ multiplex PCR; TCRdb stores just in-frame clones and leaves some out. V and J calls and clone size follow that table, whereas D and trimming were derived from the DNA. The table lists roughly 62,000 clones, over 75% of them singletons. The rearrangement joins TRBV18 to TRBJ2-4; D is possibly TRBD1 (6 bases). The sequence was collected from a man in his fifties or sixties with acute or convalescent COVID-19. Sequenced material: peripheral blood. The CDR3 sequence: CASSIQGIGAKNIQYF. As DNA, the CDR3 is TGTGCCAGCTCAATACAGGGAATTGGAGCCAAAAACATTCAGTACTTC.